The 27 T cell receptor beta chains below come from one sample, sequenced in a study of blood T cells in healthy people across ages. A J-beta primer mix and a sample-barcoded 5' primer were used in a second PCR of roughly 6 to 11 cycles. TCRdb itself ran the 5' RACE reads through MiXCR, one entry per CDR3 protein. Altogether around 800,000 distinct CDR3 sequences are present, 40% to 50% being singletons, with the ten largest covering about a fifth. The sample comprised blood. The receptors stem from a man aged 55 to 70 in good health.

This clonotype appeared a few times. This chain joins TRBV7-2 and TRBJ1-2; no definite D call. Per germline, CDR1 SGHTA and CDR2 FQGNSA. The CDR3 runs to 14 residues. Trimming removed 5 bases at V and 3 bases at J, with 13 bases between. CDR3 residues: CASSHVEKHYGYTF. CDR3 DNA sequence: TGTGCCAGCAGCCATGTGGAGAAACACTATGGCTACACCTTC.

This clonotype appeared many times. V gene TRBV7-2 combines with J gene TRBJ2-7, with TRBD1 as a possible D gene (5 bases). V gave up 1 base and J gave up 1 base, with 11 bases separating them. The CDR3 totals 15 residues. Per germline, CDR1 SGHTA and CDR2 FQGNSA. Here the CDR3 reads CASSLDRTASYEQYF. The CDR3 nucleotides are TGTGCCAGCAGCTTAGACAGGACGGCGTCCTACGAGCAGTACTTC.

The table lists this clonotype with a few counts. V is TRBV20-1 and J is TRBJ2-7; possibly TRBD1 for D (6 bases). The V gene's germline CDR1 is DFQATT and CDR2 SNEGSKA (reference sequence). The germline V and J ends were trimmed by 4 bases and 5 bases, with 21 bases remaining between them. The CDR3 extends over 15 amino acids. CDR3 loop: CSAIDRRQLADEQYF. The CDR3 DNA follows: TGCAGTGCTATAGACAGGAGACAACTGGCCGACGAGCAGTACTTC.

The rearrangement links TRBV29-1 to TRBJ1-2, with TRBD1 matching 8 bases. CDR1 and CDR2 from the germline V gene are SQVTM and ANQGSEA. CDR3 size: 12 residues. With V trimmed by 6 bases and J by 8 bases, 8 bases remained unmatched. The CDR3 bases are TGCAGCGTGGGGACAGGCGTCTGCGGCTACACCTTC. It is translated as CSVGTGVCGYTF.

In the case of this clonotype: Possible read error: a much larger clone is one base away. V is TRBV7-2 and J is TRBJ2-1; TRBD2 matches 8 bases. V lost 1 base, J lost 8 bases, and 16 bases stayed unmatched. The CDR3 length is 18 residues. Germline V gene sequence: CDR1 SGHTA, CDR2 FQGNSA. The CDR3 DNA follows: TGTGCCAGCAGCTTAGGATCGCGGGGACTAGTGGGGGGCGATGAGCAGTTCTTC. It specifies CASSLGSRGLVGGDEQFF.

This chain joins TRBV6-2 or TRBV6-3 and TRBJ2-1; 7 nucleotides agree with TRBD2. Germline V gene lookup returns CDR1 MNHEY and CDR2 SVGEGT. Trimming at V came to 6 bases and at J to 10 bases, leaving 9 bases not matched to a gene. This CDR3 has 13 residues. Here the CDR3 DNA reads TGTGCCAGCAGCAGGGACTATCTCTACGAGCAGTTCTTC. Encoded protein: CASSRDYLYEQFF.

V is TRBV20-1 and J is TRBJ1-1, with 8 bases matching TRBD1. The germline V gene encodes CDR1 DFQATT and CDR2 SNEGSKA (reference sequence). Trimming cost V 3 bases and J 1 base; bases outside gene matches: 4. The length of the CDR3 is 14 residues. For the CDR3, the DNA is TGCAGTGCTAGGCGGGGACAGGAGAACACTGAAGCTTTCTTT. Amino acids: CSARRGQENTEAFF.

V is TRBV12-3 or TRBV12-4 and J is TRBJ2-5, with TRBD1 matching over 11 bases. With V trimmed by 4 bases and J by 3 bases, 4 bases remained unmatched. CDR3 size: 15 residues. DNA of the CDR3: TGTGCCAGCAGTTGGACAGGGGGCAAAGAAGAGACCCAGTACTTC. It codes for CASSWTGGKEETQYF.

This clonotype has only a few counts. The chain employs TRBV2 and TRBJ2-5; 7 nucleotides agree with TRBD1. The CDR3 is 14 amino acids. Germline assignment: CDR1 SNHLY and CDR2 FYNNEI. The junction had 19 bases not matched to a gene; V was cut back by 10 bases and J by 11 bases. The CDR3 protein is CATKPGTDSNEQYF. The CDR3 nucleotides are TGTGCCACCAAACCCGGGACAGACTCCAATGAGCAGTACTTC.

The chain has TRBV7-9 and TRBJ1-4; D call uncertain. V lost 1 base, J lost 6 bases, and 12 bases lay in between. CDR3 length: 15 residues. CDR1 and CDR2 (germline): SEHNR, FQNEAQ (reference sequence). Here the CDR3 reads CASSLDRGRDEKLFF. The CDR3 DNA sequence: TGTGCCAGCAGCTTAGACCGTGGACGGGATGAAAAACTGTTTTTT.

Points on this clonotype: At one of its ends the junction is not consistent with the germline gene, which may arise from a read error. The chain carries TRBV30 and TRBJ2-5; possibly TRBD1 for D (6 bases). CDR3 size: 12 residues. Per germline, CDR1 GTSNPN and CDR2 SVGIG (reference sequence). CDR3 nucleotide sequence: TGTGCCTGGAACAGGGAACAAGGGACCCAGTACTTC. Translation: CAWNREQGTQYF.

The chain couples TRBV7-9 to TRBJ1-1; 9 bases agree with TRBD1. The V gene's germline CDR1 is SEHNR and CDR2 FQNEAQ (reference sequence). V shed 5 bases, J shed 5 bases, and the junction held 6 bases outside the gene matches. This CDR3 is 14 amino acids long. The CDR3 here is CASSQGQGITEAFF. In DNA, the CDR3 is TGTGCCAGCAGCCAAGGACAGGGGATAACTGAAGCTTTCTTT.

V is TRBV2 and J is TRBJ2-5; weak D call: TRBD2 (6 bases). Gene TRBJ2-7 matches the end of the DNA better, so the J call may be wrong. The CDR3 is made up of 14 amino acids. The V gene's germline CDR1 is SNHLY and CDR2 FYNNEI. CDR3 protein: CASSNGWRGHEQYF. For the CDR3, the DNA is TGTGCCAGCAGTAACGGTTGGCGGGGCCACGAGCAGTACTTC.

This chain connects TRBV6-4 to TRBJ2-1, with 8 nucleotides matching TRBD2. With V trimmed by 2 bases and J by 7 bases, 7 bases remained unmatched. CDR1 and CDR2 (germline): MRHNA, SNTAGT. The CDR3 loop spans 15 amino acids. Here the CDR3 DNA reads TGTGCCAGCAGTGACCTAGCGGGTGGGATGAATGAGCAGTTCTTC. Amino acids: CASSDLAGGMNEQFF.

There are a few counts of this clonotype. The chain is built from TRBV3-1 and TRBJ1-2; D not certain. The ends were cut back, 0 bases at V and 3 bases at J, with 2 bases in the middle. Germline-derived CDR1 and CDR2 are LGHDT and YNNKEL (reference sequence). The CDR3 is 12 amino acids. The DNA of the CDR3 is TGTGCCAGCAGCCAAGAGTACTATGGCTACACCTTC. Protein product: CASSQEYYGYTF.

The J gene is TRBJ2-7, the V gene TRBV9, with 7 positions matching TRBD1. With V trimmed by 4 bases and J by 2 bases, 6 bases remained unmatched. CDR1 and CDR2 from the germline V gene are SGDLS and YYNGEE. The CDR3 sequence is 14 residues long. The CDR3 sequence: CASSPRGRTYEQYF. CDR3 nucleotides: TGTGCCAGCAGCCCAAGGGGGCGCACCTACGAGCAGTACTTC.

The sample holds a few counts of this clonotype. This sequence joins TRBV18 and TRBJ1-1; possibly TRBD1 for D (5 bases). This CDR3 has 15 amino acids. The V gene's germline CDR1 is KGHSH and CDR2 LQKENI. Trimming shortened V by 5 bases and J by 0 bases, and 13 bases separated the two germline ends. The CDR3 DNA is TGTGCCAGCTCATCCCGACAGAATCTGAACACTGAAGCTTTCTTT. Its protein product is CASSSRQNLNTEAFF.

The V gene is TRBV27, the J gene TRBJ2-7, with a possible D match to TRBD1 (7 bases). CDR1 MNHEY and CDR2 SMNVEV come from the germline V gene (reference sequence). The length of the CDR3 is 15 residues. Trimming stripped 6 bases from V and 1 base from J, with 16 bases between. CDR3: CASRKDRAGSYEQYF. CDR3 in DNA: TGTGCCAGCAGGAAAGACAGGGCGGGGTCCTACGAGCAGTACTTC.

The chain links TRBV27 to TRBJ2-1; D gene uncertain. CDR1 and CDR2 from the germline V gene are MNHEY and SMNVEV (reference sequence). This CDR3 is 13 amino acids long. V was shortened by 3 bases and J by 9 bases, with 12 bases between the two germline ends. CDR3 nucleotides: TGTGCCAGCAGTTTTTATTTTCAGACTGAGCAGTTCTTC. It is translated as CASSFYFQTEQFF.

The chain recombines TRBV6-6 with TRBJ2-2; TRBD1 is a possible D gene (5 bases). V lost 2 bases and J 5 bases, leaving 15 bases between the germline ends. The CDR3 contains 16 residues. Germline-derived CDR1 and CDR2 are MNHNY and SVGAGI (reference sequence). CDR3 in amino acids: CASSYLPGFVTGELFF. DNA of the CDR3: TGTGCCAGCAGTTACCTCCCAGGGTTCGTGACCGGGGAGCTGTTTTTT.

The chain combines TRBV20-1 with TRBJ1-2; 10 bases align to TRBD1. The CDR3 contains 16 residues. V lost 0 bases to trimming and J lost 5 bases; unmatched junction nucleotides: 9. The V gene's germline CDR1 is DFQATT and CDR2 SNEGSKA (reference sequence). DNA for the CDR3: TGCAGTGCTAGAGAAATGGGGACAGGGGTTGCGTATGGCTACACCTTC. Translating gives CSAREMGTGVAYGYTF.

The CDR3 DNA follows: TGCAGTGCTAGACCCTCGGGACAGACCACAGATACGCAGTATTTT. Residues: CSARPSGQTTDTQYF. This chain links TRBV20-1 with TRBJ2-3; TRBD1 aligns across 7 bases. CDR3 length: 15 residues. The germline gives CDR1 DFQATT, CDR2 SNEGSKA (reference sequence). V was clipped by 2 bases and J by 2 bases; unmatched bases: 7.

This clonotype showed up just a few times. The rearrangement links TRBV6-5 to TRBJ2-7; weak D call: TRBD1 (5 bases). V lost 4 bases and J lost 3, with 10 bases in between. The CDR3 has 13 amino acids. In germline, CDR1 is MNHEY, CDR2 SVGAGI. CDR3 region: CASSSGFIYEQYF. DNA of the CDR3: TGTGCCAGCAGTTCAGGGTTTATCTACGAGCAGTACTTC.

This sequence joins TRBV3-1 and TRBJ2-5; TRBD2 matches at 8 bases. Germline V gene sequence: CDR1 LGHDT, CDR2 YNNKEL (reference sequence). The CDR3 is made up of 13 amino acids. The V and J ends lost 7 bases and 5 bases, in that order; junction bases with no gene match: 6. The CDR3 protein is CASTGGWAETQYF. The CDR3 nucleotides read TGTGCCAGCACGGGAGGGTGGGCGGAGACCCAGTACTTC.

The V gene is TRBV4-3, the J gene TRBJ1-2; 9 nucleotides align to TRBD1. The length of the CDR3 is 14 residues. V lost 2 bases to trimming and J lost 4 bases; unmatched junction nucleotides: 2. Per germline, CDR1 LGHNA and CDR2 YSLEER. Written as DNA, the CDR3 is TGCGCCAGCAGCCAATTGACAGGGGGCTATGGCTACACCTTC. Translation gives CASSQLTGGYGYTF.

The gene calls are TRBV7-9 and TRBJ2-1, with 15 nucleotides matching TRBD2. CDR1 and CDR2 from the germline V gene are SEHNR and FQNEAQ (reference sequence). The V segment lost 5 bases and the J segment 5 bases; nucleotides outside the gene matches: 10. This CDR3 has 18 amino acids. The CDR3 here is CASSPGLAGGRINNEQFF. The DNA for the CDR3 is TGTGCCAGCAGCCCGGGACTAGCGGGGGGACGTATCAACAATGAGCAGTTCTTC.

The chain has TRBV6-2 or TRBV6-3 and TRBJ2-3; perhaps TRBD1 as D (5 bases). Germline CDR1 is MNHEY and CDR2 is SVGEGT. V was clipped by 2 bases and J by 4 bases, with 10 bases between them. The length of the CDR3 is 14 residues. In DNA, the CDR3 is TGTGCCAGCAGTTACATGGGGCCCTCAGATACGCAGTATTTT. This gives the protein CASSYMGPSDTQYF.